Listed below are T cell receptor beta chains from one sample, sequenced in a study of blood T cell repertoires in COVID-19. Method: immunoSEQ multiplex PCR; TCRdb's copy keeps in-frame clones and lacks some. The data contain a few hundred thousand clones, roughly 90% of them singletons. Sequenced: peripheral blood. These receptors were collected from a woman aged 45-65 years with active or convalescent COVID-19. The CDR3 runs from the conserved cysteine through the conserved F or W. D genes are given only for firm matches. Clone size is given for some rows only: seen once, a few or many times, or a class if the clone is expanded.

d_gene: TRBD2; j_gene: TRBJ2-7; v_gene: TRBV28; abundance: NA; CDR3aa: CASSPTSGRDEQYF; CDR3nt: TGTGCCAGCAGCCCCACTAGCGGGAGGGACGAGCAGTACTTC
d_gene: NA; j_gene: TRBJ1-3; v_gene: TRBV6-1; abundance: NA; CDR3aa: CASSGNDRLSGNTIYF; CDR3nt: TGTGCCAGCAGTGGAAACGACAGGCTCTCTGGAAACACCATATATTTT
d_gene: NA; j_gene: TRBJ2-3; v_gene: TRBV11-2; abundance: NA; CDR3aa: CASSFNTGTPTTDTQYF; CDR3nt: TGTGCCAGCAGCTTCAATACCGGGACACCCACCACAGATACGCAGTATTTT
d_gene: NA; j_gene: TRBJ2-1; v_gene: TRBV12-2; abundance: NA; CDR3aa: CASRLGGAGYNEQFF; CDR3nt: TGTGCAAGTCGCCTAGGAGGAGCCGGCTACAATGAGCAGTTCTTC
d_gene: NA; j_gene: TRBJ1-5; v_gene: TRBV15; abundance: NA; CDR3aa: CATSSWGLSNQPQHF; CDR3nt: TGTGCCACCAGCAGCTGGGGGCTAAGCAATCAGCCCCAGCATTTT
d_gene: NA; j_gene: TRBJ2-7; v_gene: TRBV7-2; abundance: NA; CDR3aa: CASSLYLGSQYF; CDR3nt: TGTGCCAGCAGCTTATACCTCGGGTCCCAGTACTTC
d_gene: TRBD1; j_gene: TRBJ1-2; v_gene: TRBV19; abundance: NA; CDR3aa: CASRDRANYGYTF; CDR3nt: TGTGCCAGCCGGGACAGGGCCAACTATGGCTACACCTTC
d_gene: TRBD1; j_gene: TRBJ1-5; v_gene: TRBV19; abundance: few; CDR3aa: CASSMGRGPGQPQHF; CDR3nt: TGTGCCAGTAGTATGGGCAGGGGGCCCGGTCAGCCCCAGCATTTT
d_gene: TRBD1; j_gene: TRBJ1-1; v_gene: TRBV7-2; abundance: NA; CDR3aa: CASSRGQAGAEAFF; CDR3nt: TGTGCCAGCAGCAGAGGACAGGCGGGCGCTGAAGCTTTCTTT
d_gene: TRBD1; j_gene: TRBJ1-1; v_gene: TRBV6-2/TRBV6-3; abundance: NA; CDR3aa: CASSTWDRNTEAFF; CDR3nt: TGTGCCAGCAGTACGTGGGACAGGAACACTGAAGCTTTCTTT
d_gene: TRBD1; j_gene: TRBJ1-4; v_gene: TRBV5-4; abundance: NA; CDR3aa: CASSSRTGNEKLFF; CDR3nt: TGTGCCAGCAGCTCCCGGACAGGGAACGAAAAACTGTTTTTT
d_gene: NA; j_gene: TRBJ1-1; v_gene: TRBV6-1; abundance: NA; CDR3aa: CASSGHPTSGNTEAFF; CDR3nt: TGTGCCAGCAGTGGCCACCCGACGAGCGGTAACACTGAAGCTTTCTTT
d_gene: NA; j_gene: TRBJ2-3; v_gene: TRBV2; abundance: NA; CDR3aa: CASTRTGLGDTQYF; CDR3nt: TGTGCCAGCACCAGGACTGGGTTGGGAGATACGCAGTATTTT
d_gene: NA; j_gene: TRBJ1-2; v_gene: TRBV7-2; abundance: NA; CDR3aa: CASRPGQIYGYTF; CDR3nt: TGTGCCAGCAGACCAGGACAGATTTATGGCTACACCTTC
d_gene: NA; j_gene: TRBJ2-1; v_gene: TRBV4-1; abundance: NA; CDR3aa: CASSQEPGISYNEQFF; CDR3nt: TGCGCCAGCAGCCAAGAACCGGGGATCTCCTACAATGAGCAGTTCTTC
d_gene: TRBD1; j_gene: TRBJ2-3; v_gene: TRBV6-1; abundance: NA; CDR3aa: CASSEARLQGADTQYF; CDR3nt: TGTGCCAGCAGTGAAGCGAGGTTACAGGGGGCAGATACGCAGTATTTT
d_gene: NA; j_gene: TRBJ2-7; v_gene: TRBV7-6; abundance: NA; CDR3aa: CASSLEGPGGFSSYEQYF; CDR3nt: TGTGCCAGCAGCTTAGAGGGTCCTGGGGGCTTCAGCTCCTACGAGCAGTACTTC
d_gene: TRBD2; j_gene: TRBJ2-2; v_gene: TRBV5-1; abundance: NA; CDR3aa: CASKNGLAGSNTGELFF; CDR3nt: TGCGCCAGCAAGAACGGACTAGCGGGCTCGAACACCGGGGAGCTGTTTTTT
d_gene: NA; j_gene: TRBJ1-2; v_gene: TRBV6-4; abundance: NA; CDR3aa: CASSPEGVPYGYTF; CDR3nt: TGTGCCAGCAGTCCCGAGGGGGTGCCCTATGGCTACACCTTC
d_gene: NA; j_gene: TRBJ2-7; v_gene: TRBV19; abundance: NA; CDR3aa: CASSNPPTGLSYEQYF; CDR3nt: TGTGCCAGTAGTAACCCACCGACGGGACTTTCCTACGAGCAGTACTTC
d_gene: NA; j_gene: TRBJ2-7; v_gene: TRBV28; abundance: once; CDR3aa: CASQGGNYEQYF; CDR3nt: TGTGCCAGTCAGGGGGGAAACTACGAGCAGTACTTC
d_gene: TRBD1; j_gene: TRBJ1-5; v_gene: TRBV30; abundance: NA; CDR3aa: CAWSVGIQGNQPQHF; CDR3nt: TGTGCCTGGAGTGTAGGGATACAGGGGAATCAGCCCCAGCATTTT
d_gene: TRBD2; j_gene: TRBJ2-3; v_gene: TRBV30; abundance: NA; CDR3aa: CAWSYSGSTDTQYF; CDR3nt: TGTGCCTGGAGTTATAGCGGGAGCACAGATACGCAGTATTTT
d_gene: NA; j_gene: TRBJ1-1; v_gene: TRBV30; abundance: NA; CDR3aa: CAWSVDGVGTEAFF; CDR3nt: TGTGCCTGGAGTGTAGATGGAGTAGGCACTGAAGCTTTCTTT
d_gene: TRBD2; j_gene: TRBJ2-5; v_gene: TRBV14; abundance: once; CDR3aa: CASSRGGNTAVETQYF; CDR3nt: TGTGCCAGCAGCCGGGGGGGAAACACGGCCGTCGAGACCCAGTACTTC
d_gene: NA; j_gene: TRBJ2-7; v_gene: TRBV6-5; abundance: NA; CDR3aa: CATGGTTGFNEQYF; CDR3nt: TGTGCCACCGGGGGGACGACAGGTTTCAACGAGCAGTACTTC
d_gene: NA; j_gene: TRBJ1-1; v_gene: TRBV30; abundance: NA; CDR3aa: CAYERANTEAFF; CDR3nt: TGTGCCTACGAAAGAGCGAACACTGAAGCTTTCTTT
d_gene: NA; j_gene: TRBJ2-1; v_gene: TRBV5-1; abundance: NA; CDR3aa: CASSLQGYNEQFF; CDR3nt: TGCGCCAGCAGCTTGCAGGGCTACAATGAGCAGTTCTTC
d_gene: TRBD1; j_gene: TRBJ2-5; v_gene: TRBV6-2/TRBV6-3; abundance: NA; CDR3aa: CASSPRGQAQETQYF; CDR3nt: TGTGCCAGCAGTCCCCGTGGACAGGCCCAAGAGACCCAGTACTTC
d_gene: NA; j_gene: TRBJ1-1; v_gene: TRBV15; abundance: NA; CDR3aa: CATSRVIEGVEGAFF; CDR3nt: TGTGCCACCAGCAGAGTCATCGAGGGGGTCGAGGGGGCTTTCTTT
d_gene: NA; j_gene: TRBJ2-6; v_gene: TRBV29-1; abundance: few; CDR3aa: CSVGWTAGANVLTF; CDR3nt: TGCAGCGTGGGTTGGACAGCTGGGGCCAACGTCCTGACTTTC
d_gene: TRBD1; j_gene: TRBJ2-1; v_gene: TRBV10-3; abundance: NA; CDR3aa: CAISDPDRGRGKQFF; CDR3nt: TGTGCCATCAGTGATCCGGACAGGGGTAGGGGTAAGCAGTTCTTC
d_gene: NA; j_gene: TRBJ2-7; v_gene: TRBV7-2; abundance: few; CDR3aa: CASSPSREQYF; CDR3nt: TGTGCCAGCAGCCCGAGCCGGGAGCAGTACTTC
d_gene: NA; j_gene: TRBJ1-2; v_gene: TRBV6-5; abundance: NA; CDR3aa: CASSLTGLPFNYGYTF; CDR3nt: TGTGCCAGCAGTTTAACAGGGTTACCCTTTAACTATGGCTACACCTTC
d_gene: TRBD2; j_gene: TRBJ2-5; v_gene: TRBV4-1; abundance: NA; CDR3aa: CASSQAGTSGGQTQYF; CDR3nt: TGCGCCAGCAGCCAGGCCGGGACTAGCGGGGGTCAGACCCAGTACTTC
d_gene: NA; j_gene: TRBJ2-4; v_gene: TRBV11-2; abundance: once; CDR3aa: CASGQGGLAKNIQYF; CDR3nt: TGTGCCAGCGGCCAGGGGGGATTGGCCAAAAACATTCAGTACTTC
d_gene: NA; j_gene: TRBJ2-1; v_gene: TRBV9; abundance: NA; CDR3aa: CASSLDNPGLVVYNEQFF; CDR3nt: TGTGCCAGCTCTCTAGACAACCCGGGACTCGTCGTTTACAATGAGCAGTTCTTC
d_gene: NA; j_gene: TRBJ1-5; v_gene: TRBV6-5; abundance: NA; CDR3aa: CASSYQGNQPQHF; CDR3nt: TGTGCCAGCAGTTACCAGGGGAATCAGCCCCAGCATTTT
d_gene: TRBD2; j_gene: TRBJ2-2; v_gene: TRBV18; abundance: NA; CDR3aa: CASSPPGLAGGSGGELFF; CDR3nt: TGTGCCAGCTCACCACCGGGACTAGCGGGAGGAAGTGGCGGGGAGCTGTTTTTT
d_gene: TRBD2; j_gene: TRBJ2-3; v_gene: TRBV2; abundance: NA; CDR3aa: CASRALAGGTDTQYF; CDR3nt: TGTGCCAGCAGGGCCCTAGCGGGAGGCACAGATACGCAGTATTTT
d_gene: NA; j_gene: TRBJ2-5; v_gene: TRBV4-2; abundance: NA; CDR3aa: CASSQASGTFEETQYF; CDR3nt: TGTGCCAGCAGCCAAGCCTCCGGGACATTTGAAGAGACCCAGTACTTC
d_gene: TRBD2; j_gene: TRBJ2-1; v_gene: TRBV7-2; abundance: NA; CDR3aa: CASSLGLAGSYNEQFF; CDR3nt: TGTGCCAGCAGCTTAGGACTAGCTGGCTCCTACAATGAGCAGTTCTTC
d_gene: NA; j_gene: TRBJ2-5; v_gene: TRBV4-2; abundance: NA; CDR3aa: CASSPGQETQYF; CDR3nt: TGTGCCAGCAGCCCAGGCCAAGAGACCCAGTACTTC
d_gene: TRBD1; j_gene: TRBJ1-5; v_gene: TRBV6-2/TRBV6-3; abundance: NA; CDR3aa: CASSSGQGIDSNQPQHF; CDR3nt: TGTGCCAGCAGTTCGGGACAGGGGATAGATAGCAATCAGCCCCAGCATTTT
d_gene: NA; j_gene: TRBJ1-6; v_gene: TRBV6-6; abundance: NA; CDR3aa: CASRDSRDSPLHF; CDR3nt: TGTGCCAGCAGAGACAGTAGGGATTCACCCCTCCACTTT
d_gene: TRBD2; j_gene: TRBJ2-3; v_gene: TRBV15; abundance: NA; CDR3aa: CATSRRAGGPPDTQYF; CDR3nt: TGTGCCACCAGCAGGCGGGCGGGAGGGCCCCCAGATACGCAGTATTTT
d_gene: NA; j_gene: TRBJ1-5; v_gene: TRBV10-1; abundance: NA; CDR3aa: CASSESPRKNQPQHF; CDR3nt: TGCGCCAGCAGTGAGTCCCCCAGGAAGAATCAGCCCCAGCATTTT
d_gene: NA; j_gene: TRBJ2-7; v_gene: TRBV5-1; abundance: NA; CDR3aa: CASSLSSGYEQYF; CDR3nt: TGCGCCAGCAGCTTGTCCAGCGGCTACGAGCAGTACTTC
d_gene: TRBD1; j_gene: TRBJ2-2; v_gene: TRBV6-5; abundance: NA; CDR3aa: CASSYSGDRPTGELFF; CDR3nt: TGTGCCAGCAGTTACTCAGGGGACAGACCCACCGGGGAGCTGTTTTTT